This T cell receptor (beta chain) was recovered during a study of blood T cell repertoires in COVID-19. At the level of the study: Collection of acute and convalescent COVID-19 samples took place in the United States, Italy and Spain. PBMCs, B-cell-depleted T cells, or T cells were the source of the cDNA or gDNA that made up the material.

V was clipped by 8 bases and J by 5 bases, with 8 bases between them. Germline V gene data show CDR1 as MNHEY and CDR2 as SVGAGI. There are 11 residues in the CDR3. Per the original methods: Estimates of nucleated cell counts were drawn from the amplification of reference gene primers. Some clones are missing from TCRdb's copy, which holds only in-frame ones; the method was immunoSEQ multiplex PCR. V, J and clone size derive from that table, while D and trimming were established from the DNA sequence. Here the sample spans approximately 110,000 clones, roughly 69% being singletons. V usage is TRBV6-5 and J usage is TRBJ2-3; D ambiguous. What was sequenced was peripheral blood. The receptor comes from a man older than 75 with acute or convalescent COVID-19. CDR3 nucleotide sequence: TGTGCCAGCCAGGCAAGAGATACGCAGTATTTT. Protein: CASQARDTQYF.